These 8 T cell receptor beta chains came from one sample sequenced in a study of shared clonotypes between healthy human individuals. Method: immunoSEQ multiplex PCR; TCRdb's copy keeps in-frame clones and lacks some. The sample lists around 750,000 clones, around 72% occurring once. Sequencing was done on a sample of memory CD4+ T cells sorted from blood. Described subset: CD45RA-negative fraction. The receptors were gathered from a woman in her 30s in good health.

The chain couples TRBV9 to TRBJ2-1; 14 bases fit TRBD2. This CDR3 is 15 amino acids long. The germline V gene has CDR1 SGDLS and CDR2 YYNGEE. J gave up 9 bases and V 4 bases, and 6 bases lay outside the gene matches. CDR3 sequence reads: CASSPTSGRGREQFF. CDR3 nucleotide sequence: TGTGCCAGCAGCCCGACTAGCGGGAGGGGACGTGAGCAGTTCTTC. Drawing the rest from reference TRBV9 and TRBJ2-1, the complete variable domain is DSGVTQTPKHLITATGQRVTLRCSPRSGDLSVYWYQQSLDQGLQFLIQYYNGEERAKGNILERFSAQQFPDLHSELNLSSLELGDSALYFCASSPTSGRGREQFFGPGTRLTVL.

This clone showed up just once. The V and J genes are TRBV4-1 and TRBJ2-5, with D possibly matching TRBD1 (5 bases). From germline, CDR1 is MGHRA and CDR2 YSYEKL. V was pared by 1 base and J by 6 bases, with 15 bases between. The CDR3 loop spans 15 amino acids. The CDR3 loop is CASSQVVSGLQTQYF. The DNA of the CDR3 is TGCGCCAGCAGCCAAGTGGTCTCAGGGCTGCAGACCCAGTACTTC.

The rearrangement joins TRBV25-1 to TRBJ1-5; D unresolved. The CDR3 spans 14 residues. Germline-derived CDR1 and CDR2 are MGHDK and SYGVNS. Trimming took off 2 bases at V and 2 bases at J, with 7 bases between the two ends. The CDR3 sequence: CASSEEDGNQPQHF. Written as DNA, the CDR3 is TGTGCCAGCAGTGAAGAGGATGGCAATCAGCCCCAGCATTTT.

In regard to this clone: This CDR3 is also generated by other DNA sequences in the sample. The rearrangement joins TRBV29-1 to TRBJ2-7; a weak D match, TRBD1 (6 bases). Trimming shortened V by 3 bases and J by 2 bases, and 8 bases separated the two germline ends. CDR1 and CDR2 from the germline V gene are SQVTM and ANQGSEA. This CDR3 is 12 amino acids long. CDR3 region: CSVEGTTYEQYF. For the CDR3, the DNA is TGCAGCGTTGAGGGGACAACCTACGAGCAGTACTTC.

V usage is TRBV10-1 and J usage is TRBJ2-1, with D perhaps TRBD2 (6 bases). The length of the CDR3 is 17 residues. Trimming took 0 bases from V and 3 from J, leaving 15 bases between them. Germline CDR1 reads WNHNN; CDR2 reads SYGVQD (reference sequence). The CDR3: CASSESTRGSIYNEQFF. The CDR3 DNA reads TGCGCCAGCAGTGAGTCGACCCGGGGGAGTATCTACAATGAGCAGTTCTTC.

This clone was detected only a few times. The CDR3 coding sequence is TGTGCCACCAGCAACTGGGCTAATGAAAAACTGTTTTTT. It yields the protein CATSNWANEKLFF. The rearrangement links TRBV15 to TRBJ1-4; no definite D call. Germline CDR1 reads LNHNV; CDR2 reads YYDKDF (reference sequence). V was trimmed by 4 bases and J by 3 bases, leaving 6 bases between them. The CDR3 runs to 13 residues.

This clone was recorded only once. This chain links TRBV19 with TRBJ1-5; a weak D match, TRBD1 (6 bases). The ends were cut back, 3 bases at V and 5 bases at J, with 14 bases in the middle. The CDR3 is 15 amino acids. Germline CDR1 LNHDA, CDR2 SQIVND (reference sequence). CDR3 amino acids: CASSISHRAYQPQHF. The DNA for the CDR3 is TGTGCCAGTAGTATCTCTCACAGGGCGTATCAGCCCCAGCATTTT.

The chain links TRBV27 to TRBJ2-7; D may match TRBD1 or TRBD2 (5 bases each). The CDR3 runs 15 residues. V was pared by 6 bases and J by 2 bases, with 17 bases between. The germline V gene has CDR1 MNHEY and CDR2 SMNVEV (reference sequence). CDR3: CASSRDLFRTYEQYF. The CDR3 DNA sequence: TGTGCCAGCAGCAGGGACCTCTTTCGAACCTACGAGCAGTACTTC.